This T cell receptor beta chain was retrieved from a study of control samples from healthy donors and cancer patients. The method was immunoSEQ multiplex PCR; TCRdb's version includes in-frame clones alone and lacks a portion of them. The sample records 170,000 or so clones, around 96% being singletons. Trimming shortened V by 5 bases and J by 8 bases, and 12 bases separated the two germline ends. This CDR3 comprises 12 residues. The TCR comes from a woman between 40 and 50 years old in good health. Sequencing used blood. The chain joins TRBV12-3 or TRBV12-4 to TRBJ1-1, with D perhaps matching TRBD1 (5 bases). CDR3 in DNA: TGTGCCAGCAGTGGGGCTCTTGTAGAAGCTTTCTTT. Translation gives CASSGALVEAFF.